The rows below give T cell receptor beta chains drawn from one sample of a study of T cells in Graves' hyperthyroidism and ophthalmopathy. One entry per CDR3 protein results from TCRdb running MiXCR on the multiplex PCR reads. The sample holds 350,000 or so distinct CDR3 sequences, about a sixth seen once. Input material: blood. These receptors were collected from a young woman with Graves' hyperthyroidism that later progressed to Graves' ophthalmopathy. Both conserved end residues are part of each CDR3. Fields, in order: clone size, J gene, V gene, D gene, CDR3 DNA, CDR3 protein. A D gene is named only where the DNA matches it firmly. Not every row has a clone size; where given, it reads once, few, many or a size class.

many | TRBJ2-5 | TRBV25-1 | NA | TGTGCCAGCAGTGACCGGGGAGAGGGAGAGACCCAGTACTTC | CASSDRGEGETQYF
NA | TRBJ1-6 | TRBV7-9 | NA | TGTGCCAGCAGATCCTCCCCTGCTAATTCACCCCTCCACTTT | CASRSSPANSPLHF
few | TRBJ2-5 | TRBV5-8 | NA | TGTGCCAGCAGCGTGGGCATCGCGGGGGAGACCCAGTACTTC | CASSVGIAGETQYF
many | TRBJ2-5 | TRBV28 | TRBD1 | TGTGCCAGCAGTTCAGGGGGCCGGGATTCAGAGACCCAGTACTTC | CASSSGGRDSETQYF
many | TRBJ2-3 | TRBV4-1 | NA | TGCGCCAGCAGCCAAGTAAACATGGGATTGCTAGATACGCAGTATTTT | CASSQVNMGLLDTQYF
NA | TRBJ2-1 | TRBV19 | TRBD1 | TGTGCCAGTGGCTTAGGACAGGGGATAAATGAGCAGTTCTTC | CASGLGQGINEQFF
many | TRBJ1-6 | TRBV5-1 | TRBD1 | TGCGCCAGCAGCTTGAGTATGACAGGGTTGGATTCACCCCTCCACTTT | CASSLSMTGLDSPLHF
many | TRBJ2-2 | TRBV20-1 | TRBD1 | TGCAGTGCTAGAGATCACGGGGACAGTATGAACACCGGGGAGCTGTTTTTT | CSARDHGDSMNTGELFF
many | TRBJ2-1 | TRBV18 | TRBD2 | TGTGCCAGCTCACCACGCGCACTAGCGGACAATGAGCAGTTCTTC | CASSPRALADNEQFF
many | TRBJ2-7 | TRBV3-1 | NA | TGTGCCAGCAGCCAAGGAGGGGACGGCTACGAGCAGTACTTC | CASSQGGDGYEQYF
NA | TRBJ1-6 | TRBV18 | TRBD1 | TGTGCCAGCTCACCGCAGAGACAGGGAATCCTCCACTTT | CASSPQRQGILHF
many | TRBJ2-5 | TRBV20-1 | TRBD1 | TGCAGTGCCGGCGGGACAGGGGAGACCCAGTACTTC | CSAGGTGETQYF
NA | TRBJ1-4 | TRBV4-1 | NA | TGCGCCAGCAGGGACGAGGAGGGGCCGGCTGAAAAACTGTTTTTT | CASRDEEGPAEKLFF
NA | TRBJ2-3 | TRBV3-1 | NA | TGTGCCAGCAGCCAAGGGGCTTACGGGAGCGCAGATACGCAGTATTTT | CASSQGAYGSADTQYF
NA | TRBJ1-2 | TRBV6-2/TRBV6-3 | TRBD1 | TGTGCCAGCAGCTCAATACAGGGGGCCTGGGGCTACACCTTC | CASSSIQGAWGYTF
NA | TRBJ1-5 | TRBV6-1 | NA | TGTGCCAGCAGCTCCGACAGCCAGAGCAATAAGCCCCAGCATTTT | CASSSDSQSNKPQHF
many | TRBJ1-1 | TRBV27 | NA | TGTGCCAGCAGTTCCCCGGCTGAAGCTTTCTTT | CASSSPAEAFF
many | TRBJ2-3 | TRBV28 | TRBD2 | TGTGCCAGCAGTTCCGGGACTAGCGGGGAACTCCTTTTAGATACGCAGTATTTT | CASSSGTSGELLLDTQYF
NA | TRBJ2-2 | TRBV5-1 | TRBD2 | TGCGCCAGCAGCCTGGCCTATCTAGCGGTTGACACCGGGGAGCTGTTTTTT | CASSLAYLAVDTGELFF
once | TRBJ2-2 | TRBV2 | NA | TGTGCCAGCGTTACAGGGTATATCGGGGAGCTGTTTTTT | CASVTGYIGELFF
many | TRBJ1-2 | TRBV29-1 | TRBD1 | TGCAGCGCCTGGGACAGCTATGGCTACACCTTC | CSAWDSYGYTF
NA | TRBJ2-6 | TRBV7-9 | NA | TGTGCCAGCAGCTTCGGGGATGGGGCCAACGTCCTGACTTTC | CASSFGDGANVLTF
many | TRBJ2-1 | TRBV28 | TRBD2 | TGTGCCAGCACACGGCCGGGACTAGCGGGAGCTGATGAGCAGTTCTTC | CASTRPGLAGADEQFF
many | TRBJ2-1 | TRBV2 | NA | TGTGCCAGCAGAAGGAGTTTATCGGACAATGAGCAGTTCTTC | CASRRSLSDNEQFF
many | TRBJ1-1 | TRBV5-1 | TRBD1 | TGCGCCAGCAGCTTGGGACAGGGAAAAGCTTTCTTT | CASSLGQGKAFF
few | TRBJ2-1 | TRBV5-1 | NA | TGCGCCAGCAGCTTGGACGGCTGGTCCTACAATGAGCAGTTCTTC | CASSLDGWSYNEQFF
NA | TRBJ2-7 | TRBV5-1 | NA | TGCGCCAGCAGCTTGGAAAGGGACAACTACGAGCAGTACTTC | CASSLERDNYEQYF
many | TRBJ2-3 | TRBV30 | TRBD2 | TGTGCCTGGAGTGTGGGGCCAGCGGGGGCTTATACAGATACGCAGTATTTT | CAWSVGPAGAYTDTQYF
few | TRBJ1-5 | TRBV20-1 | NA | TGCAGTGCCTCCTGGACAGTAAATCAGCCCCAGCATTTT | CSASWTVNQPQHF
NA | TRBJ1-5 | TRBV7-9 | NA | TGTGCCAGCAGCCCTAGCCGACCCAATCAGCCCCAGCATTTT | CASSPSRPNQPQHF
many | TRBJ2-1 | TRBV19 | TRBD2 | TGTGCCAGCAGTCGGAGCGGGAGTTCGTACAATGAGCAGTTCTTC | CASSRSGSSYNEQFF
NA | TRBJ1-4 | TRBV4-1 | NA | TGCGCCAGCAGCCAAGGATACGCAGGAGGTAATGAAAAACTGTTTTTT | CASSQGYAGGNEKLFF
many | TRBJ1-1 | TRBV10-3 | TRBD1 | TGTGCCATCAGTGAACAAACAGGGGACGTGGCTTTCTTT | CAISEQTGDVAFF
many | TRBJ2-7 | TRBV28 | TRBD2 | TGTGCCAGCAGTTTCGCACCATCAACTAGCGGGAGCCACGAGCAGTACTTC | CASSFAPSTSGSHEQYF
many | TRBJ1-5 | TRBV12-3/TRBV12-4 | NA | TGTGCCAGCAGAGGGGGGGAGGCCAATCAGCCCCAGCATTTT | CASRGGEANQPQHF
many | TRBJ1-6 | TRBV2 | NA | TGTGCCAGCAGTGAAGCCAGGGGAGGTTCACCCCTCCACTTT | CASSEARGGSPLHF
NA | TRBJ2-2 | TRBV20-1 | NA | TGCAGTGCTTCGACGGTGAACACCGGGGAGCTGTTTTTT | CSASTVNTGELFF
many | TRBJ1-6 | TRBV29-1 | NA | TGCAGCGTTGCTGGGTCCAGAAAAGGTCATTCACCCCTCCACTTT | CSVAGSRKGHSPLHF
NA | TRBJ2-7 | TRBV9 | TRBD1 | TGTGCCAGCAGCGTAGCAGGGACAGACTACGAGCAGTACTTC | CASSVAGTDYEQYF
NA | TRBJ2-2 | TRBV19 | NA | TGTGCCAGTAGTATTTATAATCTGAGGGCGGGAACGAACACCGGGGAGCTGTTTTTT | CASSIYNLRAGTNTGELFF
once | TRBJ1-5 | TRBV28 | TRBD1 | TGTGCCAGCAGTTTGGGACAGAAAGGTGGTCAGCCCCAGCATTTT | CASSLGQKGGQPQHF
few | TRBJ1-5 | TRBV28 | NA | TGTGCCAGCAGTTTATTAGGGGACGGCGCGACGAATCAGCCCCAGCATTTT | CASSLLGDGATNQPQHF
few | TRBJ2-1 | TRBV12-3/TRBV12-4 | NA | TGTGCCAGCAGTTTAAAGGGGTATACGGTCGATGAGCAGTTCTTC | CASSLKGYTVDEQFF
many | TRBJ2-5 | TRBV30 | NA | TGTGCCTGGAGTGGACAGTTTGGAGAGACCCAGTACTTC | CAWSGQFGETQYF
many | TRBJ1-4 | TRBV15 | NA | TGTGCCACCAGCAGAGGGGGGGGAGGTGAAAAACTGTTTTTT | CATSRGGGGEKLFF
many | TRBJ2-1 | TRBV28 | TRBD1 | TGTGCCAGCAGTTCGCCCGGACAGGGAACCAATGAGCAGTTCTTC | CASSSPGQGTNEQFF
NA | TRBJ1-6 | TRBV2 | NA | TGTGCCAGCAGTGATATGGCCAGGAGTGTAAGGTCACCCCTCCACTTT | CASSDMARSVRSPLHF
many | TRBJ1-5 | TRBV4-1 | TRBD1 | TGCGCCAGCAGCCAATTGACAGGGGGCAATCAGCCCCAGCATTTT | CASSQLTGGNQPQHF
few | TRBJ2-7 | TRBV5-5 | NA | TGTGCCAGCAGCTTGGGTTTTTACCAGACTACCGCCTACGAGCAGTACTTC | CASSLGFYQTTAYEQYF
NA | TRBJ1-1 | TRBV20-1 | NA | TGCAGTACCAAAAGGGGAGGAGGTGAGAACACTGAAGCTTTCTTT | CSTKRGGGENTEAFF
NA | TRBJ2-7 | TRBV20-1 | NA | TGCAGTGCTAGAGAGTTGGGACCTACTGACGAGCAGTACTTC | CSARELGPTDEQYF
NA | TRBJ2-3 | TRBV20-1 | NA | TGCAGTGCTAGAGGACCCGACCTCACAGATACGCAGTATTTT | CSARGPDLTDTQYF
NA | TRBJ2-3 | TRBV4-1 | NA | TGCGCCAGCAGCCAAGAAGGAAAGGCGGGGAGCACAGATACGCAGTATTTT | CASSQEGKAGSTDTQYF
NA | TRBJ2-7 | TRBV5-4 | NA | TGTGCCAGCAGCTTTAACATAGACTCCTACGAGCAGTACTTC | CASSFNIDSYEQYF
few | TRBJ2-3 | TRBV19 | TRBD1 | TGTGCCAGTAGTGTGGGGACAGGGGGCACAGATACGCAGTATTTT | CASSVGTGGTDTQYF
few | TRBJ1-1 | TRBV6-6 | TRBD1 | TGTGCCAGCAGTTACCAGGGGGGGACTGAAGCTTTCTTT | CASSYQGGTEAFF
many | TRBJ2-1 | TRBV7-8 | NA | TGTGCCAGCAGCTTAGAAGGCAACGAGGTAGCGGATGAGCAGCTCTTC | CASSLEGNEVADEQLF
NA | TRBJ2-1 | TRBV12-3/TRBV12-4 | NA | TGTGCCAGCAGTTTACGAAGGCGGGACAATGAGCAGTTCTTC | CASSLRRRDNEQFF
few | TRBJ2-7 | TRBV12-3/TRBV12-4 | NA | TGTGCCAGCAGTTTGGGGAGCCCCTCCTACGAGCAGTACTTC | CASSLGSPSYEQYF
NA | TRBJ2-1 | TRBV19 | NA | TGTGCCAGTAGCCCGATCGCAGGGGGGGATAACAATGAGCAGTTCTTC | CASSPIAGGDNNEQFF